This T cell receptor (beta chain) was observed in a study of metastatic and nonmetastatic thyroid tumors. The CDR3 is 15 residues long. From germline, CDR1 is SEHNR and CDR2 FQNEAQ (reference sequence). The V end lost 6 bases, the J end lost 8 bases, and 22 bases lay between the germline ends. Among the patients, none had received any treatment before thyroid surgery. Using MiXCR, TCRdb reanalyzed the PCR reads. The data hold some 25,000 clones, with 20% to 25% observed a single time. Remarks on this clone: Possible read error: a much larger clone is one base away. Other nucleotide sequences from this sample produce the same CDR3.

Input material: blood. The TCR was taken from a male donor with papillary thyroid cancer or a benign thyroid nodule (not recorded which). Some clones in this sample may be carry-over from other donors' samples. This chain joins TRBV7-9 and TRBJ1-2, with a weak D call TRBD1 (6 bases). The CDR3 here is CASRQARGAVGGYTF. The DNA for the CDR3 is TGTGCCAGCAGGCAAGCCCGGGGGGCGGTTGGCGGCTACACCTTC.